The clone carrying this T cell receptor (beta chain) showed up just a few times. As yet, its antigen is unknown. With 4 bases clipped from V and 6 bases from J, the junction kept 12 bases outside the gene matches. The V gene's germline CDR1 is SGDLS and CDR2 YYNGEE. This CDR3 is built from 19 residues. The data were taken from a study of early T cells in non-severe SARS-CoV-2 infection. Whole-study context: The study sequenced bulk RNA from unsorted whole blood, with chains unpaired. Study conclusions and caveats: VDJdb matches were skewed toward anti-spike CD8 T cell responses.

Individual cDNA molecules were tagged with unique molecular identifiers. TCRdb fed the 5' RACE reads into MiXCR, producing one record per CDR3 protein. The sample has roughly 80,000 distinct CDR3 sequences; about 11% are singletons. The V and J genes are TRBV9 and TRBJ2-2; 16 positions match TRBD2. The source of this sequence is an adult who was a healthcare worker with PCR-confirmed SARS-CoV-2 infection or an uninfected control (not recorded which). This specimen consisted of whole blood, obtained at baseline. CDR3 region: CASSPLEGTSGGASGELFF. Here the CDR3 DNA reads TGTGCCAGCAGCCCCCTGGAAGGGACTAGCGGGGGGGCGTCCGGGGAGCTGTTTTTT.